Each of the 25 T cell receptor beta chains below was sequenced from the same sample in a study of T cell responses to AZD1222 COVID-19 vaccine. Produced via immunoSEQ multiplex PCR; TCRdb's table is partial and in-frame only. The sample holds about 150,000 clones, approximately 90% seen once. The material was peripheral blood, obtained 28 days after the second AZD1222 dose. The origin of the receptors is an adult who received the AZD1222 COVID-19 vaccine.

The gene calls are TRBV5-3 and TRBJ1-1; possibly TRBD1 for D (5 bases). TRBV5-3 is flagged as an ORF with uncertain function. The CDR3 contains 13 residues. Trimming left V 1 base short and J 8 bases short, with 12 bases between. CDR3 region: CARSLLGRKEAFF. The CDR3 nucleotides read TGTGCCAGAAGCTTGCTGGGGCGGAAGGAAGCTTTCTTT.

The rearrangement links TRBV7-9 to TRBJ1-1; D unresolved. CDR1 SEHNR and CDR2 FQNEAQ come from the germline V gene (reference sequence). V lost 7 bases and J lost 1, with 10 bases in between. The CDR3 sequence is 13 residues long. The CDR3 sequence is CASILTPNTEAFF. DNA of the CDR3: TGTGCCAGCATCCTGACACCGAACACTGAAGCTTTCTTT.

V gene TRBV19 combines with J gene TRBJ2-5, with D tentatively TRBD1 (6 bases). Trimming cost V 5 bases and J 1 base, with 8 bases left between them. CDR1 is LNHDA and CDR2 is SQIVND in the germline V gene (reference sequence). This CDR3 is 13 amino acids long. This CDR3 is CASSRTVQETQYF. CDR3 bases: TGTGCCAGTAGTCGGACAGTCCAAGAGACCCAGTACTTC. The full variable domain, its missing parts supplied by reference TRBV19 and TRBJ2-5, is DGGITQSPKYLFRKEGQNVTLSCEQNLNHDAMYWYRQDPGQGLRLIYYSQIVNDFQKGDIAEGYSVSREKKESFPLTVTSAQKNPTAFYLCASSRTVQETQYFGPGTRLLVL.

The chain is built from TRBV24-1 and TRBJ2-3; perhaps D is TRBD1 or TRBD2 (5 bases each). The V and J ends lost 5 bases and 4 bases respectively, with 18 bases between them. The CDR3 sequence is 16 residues long. Germline CDR1 and CDR2: KGHDR and SFDVKD. The CDR3, as DNA: TGTGCCACCAGTGCCTACCGGGACGTGGGAGCAGATACGCAGTATTTT. It yields the protein CATSAYRDVGADTQYF.

The chain employs TRBV2 and TRBJ2-7; D is ambiguous. The CDR3 spans 10 residues. V lost 7 bases and J 3 bases, leaving 4 bases between the germline ends. Germline V CDR1 and CDR2: SNHLY, FYNNEI. CDR3 sequence: CASTLYEQYF. The CDR3 DNA is TGTGCCAGCACTCTCTACGAGCAGTACTTC.

The V gene is TRBV11-2, the J gene TRBJ2-1; D is possibly TRBD2 (5 bases). CDR3 length: 14 residues. V dropped 4 bases and J dropped 3 bases, with 10 bases sitting between them. Germline CDR1 SGHAT, CDR2 FQNNGV. CDR3 nucleotides: TGTGCCAGCAGCTCCTCCGGGGTCTACAATGAGCAGTTCTTC. Protein: CASSSSGVYNEQFF.

This chain connects TRBV5-1 to TRBJ2-1, with D hard to call. The CDR3 sequence is 11 residues long. CDR1 and CDR2 from the germline V gene are SGHRS and YFSETQ. Trimming removed 4 bases from V and 5 bases from J, with 4 bases in between. The CDR3 spells CASSTDNEQFF. DNA of the CDR3: TGCGCCAGCAGCACGGACAATGAGCAGTTCTTC.

The rearrangement joins TRBV10-2 to TRBJ1-6; 8 bases fit TRBD1. J lost 6 bases, V lost 2 bases, and 6 bases had no gene match. CDR3 length: 16 residues. CDR1 and CDR2 from the germline V gene are WSHSY and SAAADI. Here the CDR3 reads CASSETGQGSNSPLHF. As DNA, the CDR3 is TGCGCCAGCAGTGAGACCGGACAGGGCTCTAATTCACCCCTCCACTTT.

The chain couples TRBV19 to TRBJ1-2; maybe TRBD1 (5 bases). Between the trimmed V and J ends, which lost 7 bases and 4 bases, there was a span of 19 bases. The CDR3 runs 15 residues. Germline-derived CDR1 and CDR2 are LNHDA and SQIVND (reference sequence). CDR3 nucleotide sequence: TGTGCCAGTACTTCCGAGAGGGGTCGGGCCTATGGCTACACCTTC. Encoded protein: CASTSERGRAYGYTF.

The V and J genes are TRBV4-2 and TRBJ2-7; 9 bases align to TRBD2. V lost 1 base to trimming and J lost 0 bases; unmatched junction nucleotides: 4. This CDR3 is 16 amino acids long. The germline gives CDR1 LGHNA, CDR2 YNFKEQ. The CDR3 here is CASSQGVAGDSYEQYF. In DNA form, the CDR3 reads TGTGCCAGCAGCCAAGGGGTAGCGGGAGACTCCTACGAGCAGTACTTC.

J is TRBJ2-1 and V is TRBV10-1; possible D gene TRBD2, 6 bases. Germline V gene lookup returns CDR1 WNHNN and CDR2 SYGVQD (reference sequence). The CDR3 contains 15 residues. V was pared by 6 bases and J by 5 bases, with 17 bases between. The DNA for the CDR3 is TGCGCCAGCAGCGACCCCCGAAGGGAGGACAATGAGCAGTTCTTC. Residues: CASSDPRREDNEQFF.

The sample holds a few counts of this clone. This rearrangement joins TRBV6-5 to TRBJ2-2; tentatively, D is TRBD2 (6 bases). The CDR3 extends over 14 amino acids. The germline V gene encodes CDR1 MNHEY and CDR2 SVGAGI. With 5 bases removed from V and 4 bases from J, the gap between germline ends came to 11 bases. CDR3 nucleotides: TGTGCCAGCAGTCTCTCGGGGGTCACCGGGGAGCTGTTTTTT. This gives the protein CASSLSGVTGELFF.

The genes are TRBV7-2 and TRBJ1-2; weak D call: TRBD1 (6 bases). Trimming shortened V by 5 bases and J by 4 bases, and 17 bases separated the two germline ends. Germline lookup yields CDR1 SGHTA and CDR2 FQGNSA. This CDR3 comprises 15 residues. CDR3 bases: TGTGCCAGCAGCAAAGACTTCACAGGGTTCTATGGCTACACCTTC. Protein product: CASSKDFTGFYGYTF.

The chain links TRBV27 to TRBJ2-1; 9 positions match TRBD2. Trimming took 4 bases from V and 5 from J; bases not matched to a gene: 9. The CDR3 runs to 16 residues. Germline CDR1 reads MNHEY; CDR2 reads SMNVEV (reference sequence). The CDR3 sequence: CASSSWREGPHNEQFF. For the CDR3, the DNA is TGTGCCAGCAGTTCCTGGCGGGAGGGCCCCCACAATGAGCAGTTCTTC.

This clone was counted once. The chain has TRBV19 and TRBJ1-5, with a weak D call TRBD1 (5 bases). The germline V gene has CDR1 LNHDA and CDR2 SQIVND (reference sequence). V shed 6 bases and J shed 0 bases, with 12 bases lying between them. There are 15 residues in the CDR3. CDR3 DNA sequence: TGTGCCAGTAGCGGGACGGATCTTAGCAATCAGCCCCAGCATTTT. Translation gives CASSGTDLSNQPQHF.

The chain is built from TRBV11-2 and TRBJ2-1; 8 bases are a match to TRBD2. This CDR3 region has 16 residues. Trimming removed 4 bases from V and 8 bases from J; junction bases left unmatched: 13. Germline assignment: CDR1 SGHAT and CDR2 FQNNGV. CDR3 DNA: TGTGCCAGCAGCTCAGGGGTAGCGGGGAGTCGGTATGAGCAGTTCTTC. Translation gives CASSSGVAGSRYEQFF.

V and J are TRBV5-4 and TRBJ1-3; D is perhaps TRBD1 (6 bases). Germline V gives CDR1 SGHNT, CDR2 YYREEE (reference sequence). V dropped 5 bases and J dropped 0 bases, with 12 bases sitting between them. This CDR3 has 15 residues. CDR3 sequence (DNA): TGTGCCAGCAGTTTAACAGGGCTCTCTGGAAACACCATATATTTT. This encodes CASSLTGLSGNTIYF.

The genes are TRBV11-2 and TRBJ2-7, with 7 bases matching TRBD2. Germline CDR1 is SGHAT and CDR2 is FQNNGV. After removal of 7 bases from V and 7 bases from J, the junction contained 16 bases not matched to a gene. The length of the CDR3 is 15 residues. CDR3 bases: TGTGCCAGCAACCGCGGGGCGGGAGCCCTGGAAGAGCAGTACTTC. Amino acids: CASNRGAGALEEQYF.

This rearrangement joins TRBV18 to TRBJ1-1, with a tentative D call TRBD1 (5 bases). CDR1 is KGHSH and CDR2 is LQKENI in the germline V gene. CDR3 length equals 11 residues. V lost 6 bases to trimming and J lost 7 bases, with 9 bases between them. The CDR3 is CASSGTGEAFF. The CDR3 DNA reads as TGTGCCAGCTCGGGGACGGGTGAAGCTTTCTTT.

This clone was seen just once. The CDR3: CASSMGQVRINEQFF. CDR3 bases: TGTGCCAGCAGCATGGGACAGGTACGCATCAATGAGCAGTTCTTC. V usage is TRBV7-3 and J usage is TRBJ2-1; the match to TRBD1 covers 8 bases. The germline CDR1 and CDR2 sequences are SGHTA and FQGTGA. V lost 5 bases to trimming and J lost 6 bases; unmatched junction nucleotides: 9. The CDR3 length is 15 residues.

The rearrangement uses TRBV6-5 and TRBJ1-5; D is uncertain. Trimming took off 6 bases at V and 2 bases at J, with 14 bases between the two ends. This CDR3 is built from 15 residues. The germline V gene encodes CDR1 MNHEY and CDR2 SVGAGI. CDR3 sequence reads: CASRTPGFGNQPQHF. The CDR3 coding sequence is TGTGCCAGCAGAACCCCGGGGTTTGGCAATCAGCCCCAGCATTTT.

V usage is TRBV4-2 and J usage is TRBJ2-1; no reliable D call. The CDR3 runs to 13 residues. V was trimmed by 3 bases and J by 5 bases, leaving 8 bases between them. The V gene's germline CDR1 is LGHNA and CDR2 YNFKEQ. The CDR3 nucleotides are TGTGCCAGCAGCCAGGATTTTAACAATGAGCAGTTCTTC. It translates to CASSQDFNNEQFF.

The chain links TRBV3-1 (or the pseudogene TRBV3-2) to TRBJ2-1, with 9 bases identical to TRBD2. This CDR3 comprises 16 residues. With V trimmed by 7 bases and J by 6 bases, 13 bases remained unmatched. The V gene's germline CDR1 is LGHDT and CDR2 YNNKEL (reference sequence). CDR3: CASKSGRTTRGNEQFF. CDR3 nucleotide sequence: TGTGCCAGCAAAAGCGGGAGGACGACAAGGGGCAATGAGCAGTTCTTC.

The J gene is TRBJ2-5, the V gene TRBV13; 7 nucleotides agree with TRBD2. V dropped 2 bases and J dropped 4; count of bases not matched to a gene: 7. The germline V gene has CDR1 PRHDT and CDR2 FYEKMQ (reference sequence). The CDR3 spans 15 residues. The CDR3 here is CASSLSGEGRETQYF. As DNA, the CDR3 is TGTGCCAGCAGCTTAAGTGGGGAGGGTAGAGAGACCCAGTACTTC.

The chain is built from TRBV19 and TRBJ2-1; 9 bases match TRBD2. Germline V lookup: CDR1 LNHDA, CDR2 SQIVND (reference sequence). The CDR3 contains 15 residues. V trimming: 3 bases; J trimming: 5 bases; junction bases outside the gene matches: 5. Here the CDR3 reads CASSIPSSGNNEQFF. The DNA of the CDR3 is TGTGCCAGTAGTATCCCATCTAGCGGGAACAATGAGCAGTTCTTC.